This T cell receptor (beta chain) stems from a study of T cells in Graves' hyperthyroidism and ophthalmopathy. The overall study: Peripheral blood samples were taken at initial diagnosis, prior to any treatment. Findings of the study overall: Blood shared most expanded thyroid clonotypes above 0.001.

Amplified TCR beta CDR3 regions came from RNA transcripts. During a first-round RT-PCR of the TCR CDR3, the HTBI primer set was used. TCRdb passed the multiplex PCR reads through MiXCR, listing each CDR3 protein once. Here the sample spans around 350,000 distinct CDR3 sequences, approximately 18% being singletons. This clonotype was observed at least ten times. Its antigen remains unidentified. Per the germline V gene, CDR1 is KGHDR and CDR2 is SFDVKD. CDR3 length: 17 amino acids. Trimming cost V 0 bases and J 5 bases; bases outside gene matches: 8. V and J are TRBV24-1 and TRBJ2-2, with 7 bases fitting TRBD1. The specimen sequenced was blood. The TCR was taken from a woman aged 25 to 45 with Graves' hyperthyroidism that later progressed to Graves' ophthalmopathy. The CDR3 sequence is CATSDLHGQGVTGELFF. The CDR3 DNA reads as TGTGCCACCAGTGATTTGCATGGGCAGGGGGTGACCGGGGAGCTGTTTTTT.